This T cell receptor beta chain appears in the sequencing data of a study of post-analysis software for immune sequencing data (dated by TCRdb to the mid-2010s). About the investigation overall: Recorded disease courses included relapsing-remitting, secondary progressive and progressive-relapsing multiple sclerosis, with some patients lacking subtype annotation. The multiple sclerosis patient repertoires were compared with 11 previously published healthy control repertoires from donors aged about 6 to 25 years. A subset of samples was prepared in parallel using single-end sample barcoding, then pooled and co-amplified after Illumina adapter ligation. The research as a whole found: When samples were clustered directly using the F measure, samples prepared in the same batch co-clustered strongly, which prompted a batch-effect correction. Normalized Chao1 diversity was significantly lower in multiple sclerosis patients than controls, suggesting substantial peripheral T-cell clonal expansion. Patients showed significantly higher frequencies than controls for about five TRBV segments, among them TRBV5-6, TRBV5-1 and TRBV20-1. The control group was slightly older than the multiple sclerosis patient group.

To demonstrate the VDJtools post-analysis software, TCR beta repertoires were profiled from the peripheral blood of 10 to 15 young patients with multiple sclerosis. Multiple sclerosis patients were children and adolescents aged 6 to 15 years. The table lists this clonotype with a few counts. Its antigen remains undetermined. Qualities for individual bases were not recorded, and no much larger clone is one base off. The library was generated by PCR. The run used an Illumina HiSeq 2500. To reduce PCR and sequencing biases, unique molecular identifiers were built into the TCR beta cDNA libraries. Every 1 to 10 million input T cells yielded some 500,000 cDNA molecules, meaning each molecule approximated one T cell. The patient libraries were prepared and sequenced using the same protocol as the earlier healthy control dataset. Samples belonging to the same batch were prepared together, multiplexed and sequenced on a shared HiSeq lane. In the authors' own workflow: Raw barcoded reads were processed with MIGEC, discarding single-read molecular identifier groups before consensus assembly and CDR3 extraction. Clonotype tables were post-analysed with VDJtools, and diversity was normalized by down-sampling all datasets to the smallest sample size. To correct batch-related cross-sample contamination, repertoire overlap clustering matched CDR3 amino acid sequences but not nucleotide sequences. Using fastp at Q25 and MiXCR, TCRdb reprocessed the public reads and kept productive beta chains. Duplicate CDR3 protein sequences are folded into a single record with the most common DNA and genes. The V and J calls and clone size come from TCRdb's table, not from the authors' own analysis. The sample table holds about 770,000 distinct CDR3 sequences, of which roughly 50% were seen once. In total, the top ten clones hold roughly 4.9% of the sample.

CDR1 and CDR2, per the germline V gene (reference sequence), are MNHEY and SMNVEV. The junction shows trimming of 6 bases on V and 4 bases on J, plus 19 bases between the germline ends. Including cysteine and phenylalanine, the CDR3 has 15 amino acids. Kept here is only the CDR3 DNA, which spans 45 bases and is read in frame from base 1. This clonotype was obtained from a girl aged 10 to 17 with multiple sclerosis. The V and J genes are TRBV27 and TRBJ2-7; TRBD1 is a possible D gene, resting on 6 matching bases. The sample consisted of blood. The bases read TGTGCCAGCAGGTCCCAGGGGTCGGGTAAATACGAGCAGTACTTC. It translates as CASRSQGSGKYEQYF.